Listed here are 30 T cell receptor beta chains from one sample, sequenced in a study of T and B cells in COVID-19 patients. BIOMED2 TRB-A/B primer pools were used in multiplex TRB PCR. TCRdb reanalysed the multiplex PCR reads using MiXCR and keeps one entry per CDR3 protein. Of approximately 15,000 distinct CDR3 sequences listed, around 30% are singletons. Blood genomic DNA input for TRB amplification was roughly 220-500 ng. The sequencing input was blood. The receptors originated from a human donor who had recovered from COVID-19.

This clonotype is judged medium-sized. The chain links TRBV12-3 or TRBV12-4 to TRBJ2-1; a possible D gene is TRBD1 (5 bases). This CDR3 spans 13 amino acids. V dropped 3 bases and J dropped 9 bases, with 12 bases sitting between them. The CDR3 sequence is CASSFTGIGEQFF. The CDR3 DNA follows: TGTGCCAGCAGTTTTACAGGAATTGGTGAGCAGTTCTTC.

The chain has TRBV18 and TRBJ2-3; D is unclear. Germline CDR1 and CDR2: KGHSH and LQKENI. The CDR3 is made up of 14 amino acids. V dropped 4 bases and J dropped 8 bases, with 16 bases sitting between them. This CDR3 is CASSLTISEGTQYF. CDR3 DNA sequence: TGTGCCAGCTCACTCACTATTTCGGAAGGTACGCAGTATTTT.

With respect to this clonotype: Being one base from a much bigger clone, this may be a read error. DNA for the CDR3: TGTGCCAGCAGTTCCCTAGGGAATGAGCAGTTCTTC. Residues: CASSSLGNEQFF. V gene TRBV6-5 combines with J gene TRBJ2-1; D not certain. This CDR3 is built from 12 residues. Germline V gene sequence: CDR1 MNHEY, CDR2 SVGAGI. V lost 4 bases and J 7 bases, leaving 8 bases between the germline ends.

This clonotype was seen ten or more times. The rearrangement links TRBV5-6 to TRBJ2-3; no reliable D call. Germline V gene lookup returns CDR1 SGHDT and CDR2 YYEEEE. There are 14 residues in the CDR3. Trimming took 1 base from V and 4 from J, leaving 10 bases between them. CDR3 sequence reads: CASSLTIASDTQYF. The CDR3 nucleotides read TGTGCCAGCAGCTTGACGATAGCATCAGATACGCAGTATTTT. Based on the CDR3 plus reference TRBV5-6 and TRBJ2-3, the full variable domain is DAGVTQSPTHLIKTRGQQVTLRCSPKSGHDTVSWYQQALGQGPQFIFQYYEEEERQRGNFPDRFSGHQFPNYSSELNVNALLLGDSALYLCASSLTIASDTQYFGPGTRLTVL.

This clonotype occurred a few times. This chain links TRBV6-1 with TRBJ1-1, with D uncertain. This CDR3 is 12 amino acids long. The germline V and J ends were trimmed by 9 bases and 2 bases, with 10 bases remaining between them. Germline V lookup: CDR1 MNHNS, CDR2 SASEGT. The CDR3: CASKSGNTEAFF. The CDR3 DNA is TGTGCCAGTAAATCAGGAAACACTGAAGCTTTCTTT.

This clonotype was seen a few times. The chain combines TRBV18 with TRBJ1-1; TRBD1 is a possible D gene (5 bases). This CDR3 comprises 17 residues. The V and J ends lost 2 bases and 0 bases respectively, with 16 bases between them. CDR1 is KGHSH, CDR2 LQKENI, per germline. The CDR3 here is CASSPTSLRGLNTEAFF. The CDR3 DNA sequence: TGTGCCAGCTCACCAACTTCGTTAAGGGGTCTGAACACTGAAGCTTTCTTT.

This clonotype has only a few counts. The V call is TRBV10-3, the J call TRBJ2-3, with D tentatively TRBD2 (6 bases). The CDR3 spans 14 residues. Germline CDR1 and CDR2: ENHRY and SYGVKD. V was cut by 2 bases and J by 6 bases, with 12 bases left in between. The CDR3 protein is CAISEKGLSDTQYF. DNA of the CDR3: TGTGCCATCAGTGAGAAAGGACTATCGGATACGCAGTATTTT.

The gene calls are TRBV6-2 or TRBV6-3 and TRBJ2-3; possible D gene TRBD2, 6 bases. The CDR3 runs 14 residues. The germline gives CDR1 MNHEY, CDR2 SVGEGT. The V and J ends lost 2 bases and 5 bases respectively, with 11 bases between them. As DNA, the CDR3 is TGTGCCAGCAGTTACGGGGGGATTGGAGATACGCAGTATTTT. Its translation: CASSYGGIGDTQYF.

This clonotype was counted a few times. The chain has TRBV5-6 and TRBJ1-1, with a weak D call TRBD1 (6 bases). CDR3 length: 16 residues. Between the trimmed V and J ends, which lost 0 bases and 1 base, there was a span of 13 bases. CDR1 and CDR2 (germline): SGHDT, YYEEEE. CDR3 nucleotide sequence: TGTGCCAGCAGCTTGGGTGACGGACAGTCGAACACTGAAGCTTTCTTT. Protein product: CASSLGDGQSNTEAFF.

The rearrangement uses TRBV13 and TRBJ1-4, with 9 bases fitting TRBD1. Per the germline V gene, CDR1 is PRHDT and CDR2 is FYEKMQ (reference sequence). There are 14 residues in the CDR3. The ends lost 7 bases at V and 4 bases at J; junction bases unmatched: 4. CDR3 sequence reads: CASMKGQGNEKLFF. The DNA of the CDR3 is TGTGCCAGCATGAAGGGACAGGGTAATGAAAAACTGTTTTTT. The full variable domain, with the rest looked up from reference TRBV13 and TRBJ1-4, is AAGVIQSPRHLIKEKRETATLKCYPIPRHDTVYWYQQGPGQDPQFLISFYEKMQSDKGSIPDRFSAQQFSDYHSELNMSSLELGDSALYFCASMKGQGNEKLFFGSGTQLSVL.

This rearrangement joins TRBV5-4 to TRBJ2-3; 10 nucleotides line up with TRBD2. Trimming cost V 4 bases and J 3 bases; bases outside gene matches: 14. Germline values: CDR1 SGHNT, CDR2 YYREEE (reference sequence). The CDR3 has 18 amino acids. The chain's CDR3 is CASSQGRTGTSETDTQYF. CDR3 nucleotide sequence: TGTGCCAGCAGCCAAGGCAGAACCGGGACTAGCGAGACAGATACGCAGTATTTT.

The rearrangement uses TRBV12-3 or TRBV12-4 and TRBJ1-5; D ambiguous. This CDR3 has 14 amino acids. Trimming removed 5 bases at V and 2 bases at J, with 10 bases between. The CDR3 protein is CASSPTDRNQPQHF. The CDR3 DNA reads TGTGCCAGCAGTCCTACTGACCGCAATCAGCCCCAGCATTTT.

By its share, this clonotype is medium-sized. The chain has TRBV6-5 and TRBJ2-1; D is uncertain. CDR1 and CDR2 (germline): MNHEY, SVGAGI. The CDR3 covers 14 residues. The V end lost 0 bases, the J end lost 5 bases, and 8 bases lay between the germline ends. The CDR3 loop is CASSYSSKDNEQFF. CDR3 coding DNA: TGTGCCAGCAGTTACTCGAGTAAGGACAATGAGCAGTTCTTC.

CDR3 nucleotides: TGTGCCTCCCGCGAGGGTTCCAATTTTAACACTGAAGCTTTCTTT. It translates to CASREGSNFNTEAFF. V usage is TRBV10-3 and J usage is TRBJ1-1, with no clear D. V lost 11 bases and J lost 2, with 21 bases in between. This CDR3 contains 15 residues. Germline lookup yields CDR1 ENHRY and CDR2 SYGVKD.

This chain links TRBV27 with TRBJ1-2; D is uncertain. The V and J ends lost 0 bases and 4 bases respectively, with 6 bases between them. From germline, CDR1 is MNHEY and CDR2 SMNVEV (reference sequence). The CDR3 length is 13 residues. Written as DNA, the CDR3 is TGTGCCAGCAGTTTATCGATCTCCTATGGCTACACCTTC. Protein sequence: CASSLSISYGYTF.

The chain is built from TRBV11-2 and TRBJ1-4, with D unresolved. Trimming cost V 4 bases and J 6 bases, with 6 bases left between them. Per the germline V gene, CDR1 is SGHAT and CDR2 is FQNNGV. The CDR3 is 12 amino acids. The CDR3 here is CASSYLYEKLFF. DNA of the CDR3: TGTGCCAGCAGCTACTTATATGAAAAACTGTTTTTT. The variable domain in full, with the rest retrieved from reference TRBV11-2 and TRBJ1-4, is EAGVAQSPRYKIIEKRQSVAFWCNPISGHATLYWYQQILGQGPKLLIQFQNNGVVDDSQLPKDRFSAERLKGVDSTLKIQPAKLEDSAVYLCASSYLYEKLFFGSGTQLSVL.

The genes are TRBV24-1 and TRBJ2-3; D is unclear. The V end was cut by 1 base, the J end by 2 bases, with 6 bases between. The CDR3 is made up of 14 amino acids. In germline, CDR1 is KGHDR, CDR2 SFDVKD. The chain's CDR3 is CATSDFVDTDTQYF. CDR3 bases: TGTGCCACCAGTGATTTCGTGGACACAGATACGCAGTATTTT.

V is TRBV5-5 and J is TRBJ2-7; 10 positions agree with TRBD1. The CDR3 sequence is 20 residues long. Germline lookup yields CDR1 SGHKS and CDR2 YYEKEE (reference sequence). V lost 4 bases and J lost 0; bases outside the gene matches: 19. In nucleotides, the CDR3 is TGTGCCAGCAGCCCAGTGGGGGGACAGGGGACCACCCGCCGCTCCTACGAGCAGTACTTC. Translated: CASSPVGGQGTTRRSYEQYF. Full variable domain (missing parts from reference TRBV5-5 and TRBJ2-7): DAGVTQSPTHLIKTRGQQVTLRCSPISGHKSVSWYQQVLGQGPQFIFQYYEKEERGRGNFPDRFSARQFPNYSSELNVNALLLGDSALYLCASSPVGGQGTTRRSYEQYFGPGTRLTVT.

In this sample, this clonotype turned up a few times. This rearrangement joins TRBV20-1 to TRBJ2-7; D might be TRBD1 (6 bases). The V gene's germline CDR1 is DFQATT and CDR2 SNEGSKA (reference sequence). V gave up 4 bases and J gave up 1 base, with 20 bases separating them. The CDR3 sequence is 16 residues long. The CDR3 DNA follows: TGCAGTGCTATGGGGGACACCTCCTCGCGGTCCTACGAGCAGTACTTC. The encoded protein is CSAMGDTSSRSYEQYF.

This chain uses TRBV5-1 with TRBJ2-3, with TRBD1 matching 9 bases. After removal of 4 bases from V and 3 bases from J, the junction contained 6 bases not matched to a gene. Germline CDR1 and CDR2: SGHRS and YFSETQ. The CDR3 totals 15 residues. The CDR3 here is CASSRTGETTDTQYF. CDR3 nucleotide sequence: TGCGCCAGCAGCAGGACAGGGGAGACAACAGATACGCAGTATTTT. Complete variable domain (other parts from reference TRBV5-1 and TRBJ2-3): KAGVTQTPRYLIKTRGQQVTLSCSPISGHRSVSWYQQTPGQGLQFLFEYFSETQRNKGNFPGRFSGRQFSNSRSEMNVSTLELGDSALYLCASSRTGETTDTQYFGPGTRLTVL.

The chain employs TRBV5-1 and TRBJ1-2; the D is unclear. Germline CDR1 is SGHRS and CDR2 is YFSETQ. V lost 0 bases, J lost 4 bases, and 10 bases lay in between. The CDR3 spans 14 residues. Here the CDR3 DNA reads TGCGCCAGCAGCTTGGGGCTGGGTAGCTATGGCTACACCTTC. This encodes CASSLGLGSYGYTF.

This clonotype qualifies as medium-sized (0.01 to 0.1%). The rearrangement uses TRBV19 and TRBJ2-1, with D possibly TRBD1 on 6 matching bases. Trimming removed 5 bases from V and 10 bases from J, with 12 bases in between. The CDR3 runs 12 residues. Germline V gene sequence: CDR1 LNHDA, CDR2 SQIVND (reference sequence). DNA of the CDR3: TGTGCCAGTAGTGTATACAGGGTAGAGCAGTTCTTC. Translated, it gives CASSVYRVEQFF. The full variable domain, in which reference TRBV19 and TRBJ2-1 provide the parts outside the CDR3, is DGGITQSPKYLFRKEGQNVTLSCEQNLNHDAMYWYRQDPGQGLRLIYYSQIVNDFQKGDIAEGYSVSREKKESFPLTVTSAQKNPTAFYLCASSVYRVEQFFGPGTRLTVL.

This clonotype was detected many times. This rearrangement joins TRBV19 to TRBJ1-5, with TRBD1 identical over 9 bases. The V gene end was trimmed by 6 bases and the J gene end by 6 bases; junction bases not matched to a gene: 3. The CDR3 covers 13 residues. CDR1 LNHDA and CDR2 SQIVND come from the germline V gene (reference sequence). Here the CDR3 reads CASSDRGGQPQHF. In DNA, the CDR3 is TGTGCCAGTAGCGACAGGGGGGGTCAGCCCCAGCATTTT.

On this clonotype: Germline and junction disagree at one end, which may indicate a read error. The chain couples TRBV5-6 to TRBJ1-1; the D is unclear. This CDR3 is built from 13 residues. CDR1 and CDR2 (germline): SGHDT, YYEEEE. The CDR3 DNA is TGCGCCAGCAGCTTGGGAAGAGGCACTGAAGCTTTCTTT. Translation gives CASSLGRGTEAFF. The variable domain in full, completed from reference TRBV5-6 and TRBJ1-1, reads DAGVTQSPTHLIKTRGQQVTLRCSPKSGHDTVSWYQQALGQGPQFIFQYYEEEERQRGNFPDRFSGHQFPNYSSELNVNALLLGDSALYLCASSLGRGTEAFFGQGTRLTVV.

This chain joins TRBV19 and TRBJ1-1; the match to TRBD1 covers 7 bases. After removal of 5 bases from V and 4 bases from J, the junction contained 7 bases not matched to a gene. The CDR3 is 14 amino acids. In germline, CDR1 is LNHDA, CDR2 SQIVND (reference sequence). In nucleotides, the CDR3 is TGTGCCAGTAGTGTACAGGGGCGGGGCACTGAAGCTTTCTTT. Translation gives CASSVQGRGTEAFF.

By share, this clonotype counts as medium-sized. The rearrangement joins TRBV6-5 to TRBJ2-7; no reliable D call. V lost 6 bases and J 6 bases, leaving 15 bases between the germline ends. Per the germline V gene, CDR1 is MNHEY and CDR2 is SVGAGI. The CDR3 runs 13 residues. For the CDR3, the DNA is TGTGCCAGCAGCTACGAAGGTATTAGCGAGCAGTACTTC. Its translation is CASSYEGISEQYF.

The chain is built from TRBV13 and TRBJ1-1; D might be TRBD1 (6 bases). The CDR3 consists of 14 residues. Germline CDR1 reads PRHDT; CDR2 reads FYEKMQ (reference sequence). V shed 3 bases and J shed 3 bases, with 11 bases lying between them. The CDR3 loop reads CASSFRGADTEAFF. The DNA of the CDR3 is TGTGCCAGCAGCTTTCGGGGGGCAGACACTGAAGCTTTCTTT.

This clonotype is labeled as medium-sized. The J gene is TRBJ2-1, the V gene TRBV29-1; D uncertain. V shed 7 bases and J shed 16 bases, with 20 bases lying between them. The germline V gene encodes CDR1 SQVTM and CDR2 ANQGSEA. The CDR3 runs to 11 residues. The DNA of the CDR3 is TGCAGCGCCCTTCGAGAAGTCTATAGATTCTTC. It translates to CSALREVYRFF.

The table lists this clonotype with many counts. The rearrangement joins TRBV6-5 to TRBJ2-3; TRBD1 agrees at 7 bases. The ends lost 2 bases at V and 3 bases at J; junction bases unmatched: 5. This CDR3 comprises 15 residues. Germline CDR1 is MNHEY and CDR2 is SVGAGI. The CDR3 nucleotides read TGTGCCAGCAGTTACACCCGGGACAGAACAGATACGCAGTATTTT. Its translation: CASSYTRDRTDTQYF.

The chain couples TRBV7-6 to TRBJ1-3; 7 nucleotides match TRBD1. After removal of 5 bases from V and 2 bases from J, the junction contained 6 bases not matched to a gene. Per germline, CDR1 SGHVS and CDR2 FNYEAQ. The CDR3 totals 15 residues. The chain's CDR3 is CASSPTGDPGNTIYF. CDR3 in DNA: TGTGCCAGCAGCCCTACAGGGGACCCTGGAAACACCATATATTTT.